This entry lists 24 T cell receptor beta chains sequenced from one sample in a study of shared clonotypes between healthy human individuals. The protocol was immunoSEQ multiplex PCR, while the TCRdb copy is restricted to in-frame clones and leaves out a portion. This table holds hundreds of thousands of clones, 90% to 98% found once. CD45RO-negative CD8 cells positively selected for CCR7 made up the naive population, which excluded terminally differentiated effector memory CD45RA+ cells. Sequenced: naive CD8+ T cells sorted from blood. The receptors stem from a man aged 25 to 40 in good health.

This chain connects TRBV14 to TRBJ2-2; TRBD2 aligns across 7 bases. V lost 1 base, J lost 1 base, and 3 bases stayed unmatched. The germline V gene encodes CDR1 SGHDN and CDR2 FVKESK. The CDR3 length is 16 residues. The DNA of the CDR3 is TGTGCCAGCAGCCAAGGTCTAGCGGAGAACACCGGGGAGCTGTTTTTT. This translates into CASSQGLAENTGELFF.

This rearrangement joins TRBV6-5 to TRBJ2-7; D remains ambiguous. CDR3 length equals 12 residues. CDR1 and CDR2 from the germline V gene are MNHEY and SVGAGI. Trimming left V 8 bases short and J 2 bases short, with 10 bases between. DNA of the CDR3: TGTGCCAGCCTCTCCCCCACCTACGAGCAGTACTTC. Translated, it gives CASLSPTYEQYF.

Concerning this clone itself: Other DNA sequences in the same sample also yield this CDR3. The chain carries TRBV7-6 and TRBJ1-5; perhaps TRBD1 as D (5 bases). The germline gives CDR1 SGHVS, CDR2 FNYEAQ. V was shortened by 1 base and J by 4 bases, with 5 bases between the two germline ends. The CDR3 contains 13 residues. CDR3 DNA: TGTGCCAGCAGCTTAGGGACAAATCAGCCCCAGCATTTT. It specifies CASSLGTNQPQHF.

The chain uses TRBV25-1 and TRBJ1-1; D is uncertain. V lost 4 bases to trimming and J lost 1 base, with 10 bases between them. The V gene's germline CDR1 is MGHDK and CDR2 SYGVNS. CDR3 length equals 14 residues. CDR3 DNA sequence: TGTGCCAGCAGTGGTGGCGGGGAGAACACTGAAGCTTTCTTT. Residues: CASSGGGENTEAFF.

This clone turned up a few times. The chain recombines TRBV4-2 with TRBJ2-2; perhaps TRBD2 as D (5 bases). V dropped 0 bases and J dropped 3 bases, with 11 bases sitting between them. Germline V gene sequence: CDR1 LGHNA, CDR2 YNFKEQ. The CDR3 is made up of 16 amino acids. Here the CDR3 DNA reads TGTGCCAGCAGCCAAGATAGGGCGGGCCACACCGGGGAGCTGTTTTTT. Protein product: CASSQDRAGHTGELFF.

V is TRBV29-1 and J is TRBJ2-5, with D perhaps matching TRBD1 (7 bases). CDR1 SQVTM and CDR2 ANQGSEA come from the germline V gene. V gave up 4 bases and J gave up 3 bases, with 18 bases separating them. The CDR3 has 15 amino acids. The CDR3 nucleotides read TGCAGCGTTGGGGCCAGGGGGGCCTTAGAAGAGACCCAGTACTTC. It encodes CSVGARGALEETQYF.

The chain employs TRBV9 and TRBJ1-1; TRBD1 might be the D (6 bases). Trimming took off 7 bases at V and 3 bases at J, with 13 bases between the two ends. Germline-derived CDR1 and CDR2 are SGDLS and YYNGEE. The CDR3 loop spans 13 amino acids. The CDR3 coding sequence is TGTGCCAGCGCCGGACCAGGGGACACTGAAGCTTTCTTT. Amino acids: CASAGPGDTEAFF. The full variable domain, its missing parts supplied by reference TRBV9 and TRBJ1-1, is DSGVTQTPKHLITATGQRVTLRCSPRSGDLSVYWYQQSLDQGLQFLIQYYNGEERAKGNILERFSAQQFPDLHSELNLSSLELGDSALYFCASAGPGDTEAFFGQGTRLTVV.

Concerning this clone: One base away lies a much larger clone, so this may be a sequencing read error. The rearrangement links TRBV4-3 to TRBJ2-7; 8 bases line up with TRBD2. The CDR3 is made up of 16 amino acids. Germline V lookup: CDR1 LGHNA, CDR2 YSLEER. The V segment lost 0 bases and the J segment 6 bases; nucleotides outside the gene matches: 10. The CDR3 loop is CASSQDGGAGEGEQYF. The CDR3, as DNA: TGCGCCAGCAGCCAAGACGGTGGAGCGGGAGAGGGCGAGCAGTACTTC.

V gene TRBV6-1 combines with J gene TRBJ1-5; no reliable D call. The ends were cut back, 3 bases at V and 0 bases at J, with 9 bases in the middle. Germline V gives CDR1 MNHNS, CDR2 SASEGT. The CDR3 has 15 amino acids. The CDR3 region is CASSEWQISNQPQHF. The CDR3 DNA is TGTGCCAGCAGTGAGTGGCAGATTAGCAATCAGCCCCAGCATTTT.

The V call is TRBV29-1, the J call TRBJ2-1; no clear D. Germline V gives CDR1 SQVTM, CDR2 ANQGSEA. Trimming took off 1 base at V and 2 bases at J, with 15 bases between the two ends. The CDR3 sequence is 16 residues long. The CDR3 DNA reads TGCAGCGTTGAAGGAAGCCTCGAGGTCACCTACAATGAGCAGTTCTTC. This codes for CSVEGSLEVTYNEQFF.

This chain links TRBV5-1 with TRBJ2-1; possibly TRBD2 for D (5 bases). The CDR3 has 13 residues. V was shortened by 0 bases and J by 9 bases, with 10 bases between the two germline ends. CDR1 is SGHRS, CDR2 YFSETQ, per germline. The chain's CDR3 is CASSLVGSLEQFF. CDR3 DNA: TGCGCCAGCAGCTTGGTGGGGAGCCTTGAGCAGTTCTTC.

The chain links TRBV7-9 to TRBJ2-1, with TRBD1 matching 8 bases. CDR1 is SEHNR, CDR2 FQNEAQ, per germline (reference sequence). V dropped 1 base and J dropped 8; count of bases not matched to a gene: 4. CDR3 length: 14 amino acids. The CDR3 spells CASSLGTGLDEQFF. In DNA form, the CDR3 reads TGTGCCAGCAGCTTAGGGACAGGGTTGGATGAGCAGTTCTTC.

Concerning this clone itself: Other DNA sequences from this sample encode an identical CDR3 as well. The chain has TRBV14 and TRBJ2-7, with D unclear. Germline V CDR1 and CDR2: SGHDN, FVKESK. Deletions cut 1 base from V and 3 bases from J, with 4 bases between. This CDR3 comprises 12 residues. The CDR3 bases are TGTGCCAGCAGCCAAGGCCTCTACGAGCAGTACTTC. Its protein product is CASSQGLYEQYF.

CDR3 amino acids: CASSSSLAGGTNEQFF. In DNA, the CDR3 is TGTGCCAGCAGCTCATCACTAGCGGGAGGAACGAATGAGCAGTTCTTC. V is TRBV7-9 and J is TRBJ2-1, with 12 positions matching TRBD2. The germline V gene encodes CDR1 SEHNR and CDR2 FQNEAQ (reference sequence). Trimming cost V 4 bases and J 7 bases; bases outside gene matches: 8. The CDR3 totals 16 residues.

This CDR3 reads CASSQWTAEQETQYF. CDR3 DNA: TGTGCCAGCAGCCAATGGACAGCTGAACAAGAGACCCAGTACTTC. This chain joins TRBV11-2 and TRBJ2-5; possible D gene TRBD1, 6 bases. This CDR3 spans 15 amino acids. CDR1 and CDR2 from the germline V gene are SGHAT and FQNNGV. V was shortened by 5 bases and J by 2 bases, with 15 bases between the two germline ends. The full variable domain, completed using reference TRBV11-2 and TRBJ2-5, is EAGVAQSPRYKIIEKRQSVAFWCNPISGHATLYWYQQILGQGPKLLIQFQNNGVVDDSQLPKDRFSAERLKGVDSTLKIQPAKLEDSAVYLCASSQWTAEQETQYFGPGTRLLVL.

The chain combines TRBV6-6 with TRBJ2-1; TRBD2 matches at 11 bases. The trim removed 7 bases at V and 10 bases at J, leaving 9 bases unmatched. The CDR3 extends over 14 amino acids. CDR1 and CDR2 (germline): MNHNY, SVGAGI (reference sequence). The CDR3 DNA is TGTGCCAGCAAACCGGGACTAGCGGTCAGAGAGCAGTTCTTC. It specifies CASKPGLAVREQFF.

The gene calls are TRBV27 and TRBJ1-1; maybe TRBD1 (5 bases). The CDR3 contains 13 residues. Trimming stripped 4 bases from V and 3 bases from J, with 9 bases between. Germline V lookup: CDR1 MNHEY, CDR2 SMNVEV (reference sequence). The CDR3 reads CASSSGSYTEAFF. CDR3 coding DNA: TGTGCCAGCAGTTCAGGGAGTTACACTGAAGCTTTCTTT.

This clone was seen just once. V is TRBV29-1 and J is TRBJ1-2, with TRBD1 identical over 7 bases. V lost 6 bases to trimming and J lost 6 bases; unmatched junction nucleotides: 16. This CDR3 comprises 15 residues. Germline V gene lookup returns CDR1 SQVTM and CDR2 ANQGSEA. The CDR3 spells CSVENRQGDLDGYTF. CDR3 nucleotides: TGCAGCGTCGAAAATCGACAGGGTGATTTGGATGGCTACACCTTC. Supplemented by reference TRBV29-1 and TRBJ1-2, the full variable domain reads SAVISQKPSRDICQRGTSLTIQCQVDSQVTMMFWYRQQPGQSLTLIATANQGSEATYESGFVIDKFPISRPNLTFSTLTVSNMSPEDSSIYLCSVENRQGDLDGYTFGSGTRLTVV.

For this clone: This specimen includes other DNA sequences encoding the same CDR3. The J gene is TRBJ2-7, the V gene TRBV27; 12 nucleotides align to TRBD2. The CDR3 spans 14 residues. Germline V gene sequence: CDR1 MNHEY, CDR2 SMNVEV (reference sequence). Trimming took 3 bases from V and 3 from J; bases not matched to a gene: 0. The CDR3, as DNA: TGTGCCAGCAGTTTGACTAGCGGGGGCTACGAGCAGTACTTC. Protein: CASSLTSGGYEQYF.

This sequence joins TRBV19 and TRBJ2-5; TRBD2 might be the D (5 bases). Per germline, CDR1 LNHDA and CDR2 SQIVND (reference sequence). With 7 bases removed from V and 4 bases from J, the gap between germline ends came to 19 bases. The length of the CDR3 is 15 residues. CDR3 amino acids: CASTTSLTRGETQYF. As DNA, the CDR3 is TGTGCCAGTACCACGTCCCTCACCCGGGGAGAGACCCAGTACTTC.

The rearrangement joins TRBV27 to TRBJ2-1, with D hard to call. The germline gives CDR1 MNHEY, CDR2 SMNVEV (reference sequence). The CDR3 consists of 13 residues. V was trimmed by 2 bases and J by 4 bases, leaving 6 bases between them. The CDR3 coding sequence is TGTGCCAGCAGTTTAGCGACATACAATGAGCAGTTCTTC. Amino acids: CASSLATYNEQFF.

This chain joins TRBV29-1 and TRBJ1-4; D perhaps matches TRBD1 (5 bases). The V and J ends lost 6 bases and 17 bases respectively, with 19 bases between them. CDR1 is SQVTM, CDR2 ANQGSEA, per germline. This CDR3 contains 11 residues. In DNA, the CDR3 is TGCAGCGTCCAGGGACCCCGGGGGGGTTTTTTT. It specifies CSVQGPRGGFF.

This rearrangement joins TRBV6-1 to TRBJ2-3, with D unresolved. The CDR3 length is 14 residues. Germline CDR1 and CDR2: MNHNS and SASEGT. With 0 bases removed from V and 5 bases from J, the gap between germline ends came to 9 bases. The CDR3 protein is CASSEAVTRDTQYF. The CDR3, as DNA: TGTGCCAGCAGTGAAGCCGTGACAAGAGATACGCAGTATTTT.

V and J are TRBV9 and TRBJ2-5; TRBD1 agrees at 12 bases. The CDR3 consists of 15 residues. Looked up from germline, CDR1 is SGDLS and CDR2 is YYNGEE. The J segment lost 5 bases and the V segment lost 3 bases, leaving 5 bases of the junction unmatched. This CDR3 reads CASSAGTGGVETQYF. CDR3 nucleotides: TGTGCCAGCAGCGCCGGGACAGGGGGCGTGGAGACCCAGTACTTC. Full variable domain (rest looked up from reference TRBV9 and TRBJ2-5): DSGVTQTPKHLITATGQRVTLRCSPRSGDLSVYWYQQSLDQGLQFLIQYYNGEERAKGNILERFSAQQFPDLHSELNLSSLELGDSALYFCASSAGTGGVETQYFGPGTRLLVL.